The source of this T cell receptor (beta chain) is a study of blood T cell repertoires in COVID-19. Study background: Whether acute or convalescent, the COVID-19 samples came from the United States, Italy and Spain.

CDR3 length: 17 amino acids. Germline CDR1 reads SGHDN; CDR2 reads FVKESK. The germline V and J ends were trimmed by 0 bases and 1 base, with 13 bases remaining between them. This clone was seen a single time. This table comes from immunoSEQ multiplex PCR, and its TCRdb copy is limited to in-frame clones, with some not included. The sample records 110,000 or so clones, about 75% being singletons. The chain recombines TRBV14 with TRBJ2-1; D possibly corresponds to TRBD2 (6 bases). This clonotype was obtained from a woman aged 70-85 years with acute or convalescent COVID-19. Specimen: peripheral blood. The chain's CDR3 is CASSQDLLRGSYNEQFF. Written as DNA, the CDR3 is TGTGCCAGCAGCCAAGATCTTCTGCGGGGATCCTACAATGAGCAGTTCTTC.